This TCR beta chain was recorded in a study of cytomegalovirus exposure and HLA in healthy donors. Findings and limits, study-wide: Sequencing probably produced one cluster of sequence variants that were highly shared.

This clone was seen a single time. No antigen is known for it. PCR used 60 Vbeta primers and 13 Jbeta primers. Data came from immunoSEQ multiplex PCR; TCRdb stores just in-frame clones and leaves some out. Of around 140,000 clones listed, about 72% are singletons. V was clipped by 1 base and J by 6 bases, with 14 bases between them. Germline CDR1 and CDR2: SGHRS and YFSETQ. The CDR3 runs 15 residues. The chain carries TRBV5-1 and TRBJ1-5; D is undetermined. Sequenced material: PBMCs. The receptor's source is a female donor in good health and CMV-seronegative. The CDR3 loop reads CASSLNPGGTQPQHF. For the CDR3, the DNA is TGCGCCAGCAGCTTGAACCCTGGAGGTACTCAGCCCCAGCATTTT.